This T cell receptor beta chain was captured in a study of response to subunit inactivated influenza vaccine. The study's findings and limits: Seasonal influenza vaccination, on each occasion, was suggested by the authors to recruit few new T cells.

This clonotype appeared a few times. What it binds is not known. Using its own MiXCR run on the RT-PCR reads, TCRdb lists one record per CDR3 protein. The table shows 450,000 to 700,000 distinct CDR3 sequences, with 12% to 15% occurring only once. J was trimmed by 2 bases and V by 1 base; bases with no gene match: 5. The CDR3 is made up of 16 amino acids. CDR1 and CDR2 from the germline V gene are SGHTA and FQGNSA. The rearrangement uses TRBV7-2 and TRBJ2-3, with 8 bases that match TRBD2. The source is a man aged 50-59 years who received an inactivated influenza vaccine. This specimen was PBMCs from blood, taken about 12 days after vaccination. For the CDR3, the DNA is TGTGCCAGCAGCTTAGGGGTTAGCGGGGCCACAGATACGCAGTATTTT. The encoded protein is CASSLGVSGATDTQYF.